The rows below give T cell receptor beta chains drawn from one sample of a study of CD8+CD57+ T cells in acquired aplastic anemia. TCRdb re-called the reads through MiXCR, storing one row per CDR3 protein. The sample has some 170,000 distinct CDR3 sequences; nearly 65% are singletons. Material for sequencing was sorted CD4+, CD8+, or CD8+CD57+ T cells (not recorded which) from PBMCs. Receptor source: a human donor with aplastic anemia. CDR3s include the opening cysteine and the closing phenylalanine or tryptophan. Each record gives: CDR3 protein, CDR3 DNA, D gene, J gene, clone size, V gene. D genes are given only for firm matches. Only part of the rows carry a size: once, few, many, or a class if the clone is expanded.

cdr3_aa: CASSQGDRATGELFF
cdr3_nt: TGCGCCAGCAGCCAAGGGGACCGAGCCACCGGGGAGCTGTTTTTT
d_call: NA
j_call: TRBJ2-2
clone_size: few
v_call: TRBV4-1

cdr3_aa: CSARDQTRGHPRKSNQPQHF
cdr3_nt: TGCAGTGCTAGAGATCAAACGAGGGGCCACCCACGGAAAAGCAATCAGCCCCAGCATTTT
d_call: NA
j_call: TRBJ1-5
clone_size: many
v_call: TRBV20-1

cdr3_aa: CASSFRTGGYEQYF
cdr3_nt: TGTGCCAGCAGCTTCCGAACGGGGGGCTACGAGCAGTACTTC
d_call: TRBD2
j_call: TRBJ2-7
clone_size: many
v_call: TRBV13

cdr3_aa: CASSLGTGKYGYTF
cdr3_nt: TGTGCCAGCAGCCTCGGGACAGGAAAATATGGCTACACCTTC
d_call: TRBD1
j_call: TRBJ1-2
clone_size: NA
v_call: TRBV7-8

cdr3_aa: CASSITGGQETQYF
cdr3_nt: TGTGCCAGTAGTATTACGGGGGGCCAAGAGACCCAGTACTTC
d_call: TRBD2
j_call: TRBJ2-5
clone_size: NA
v_call: TRBV19

cdr3_aa: CAWRGYTEAFF
cdr3_nt: TGTGCCTGGAGGGGGTACACTGAAGCTTTCTTT
d_call: NA
j_call: TRBJ1-1
clone_size: many
v_call: TRBV30

cdr3_aa: CASSLDLITSYEQYF
cdr3_nt: TGTGCCAGCAGCTTAGATTTGATAACCTCCTACGAGCAGTACTTC
d_call: NA
j_call: TRBJ2-7
clone_size: NA
v_call: TRBV7-9

cdr3_aa: CSARAAGTSGGPGYF
cdr3_nt: TGCAGTGCTAGGGCCGCCGGGACTAGCGGGGGACCGGGGTACTTC
d_call: TRBD2
j_call: TRBJ2-7
clone_size: few
v_call: TRBV20-1

cdr3_aa: CASTDRDHTDTQYF
cdr3_nt: TGTGCCAGCACGGACAGGGATCATACAGATACGCAGTATTTT
d_call: TRBD1
j_call: TRBJ2-3
clone_size: NA
v_call: TRBV2

cdr3_aa: CASSLAQGQDTTDTQYF
cdr3_nt: TGTGCCAGCAGCTTGGCGCAGGGACAGGACACCACAGATACGCAGTATTTT
d_call: TRBD1
j_call: TRBJ2-3
clone_size: NA
v_call: TRBV7-2

cdr3_aa: CASSLGQGDSPLHF
cdr3_nt: TGCGCCAGCAGCCTGGGACAGGGGGATTCACCCCTCCACTTT
d_call: TRBD1
j_call: TRBJ1-6
clone_size: NA
v_call: TRBV5-1

cdr3_aa: CASSPRRLRGEQYF
cdr3_nt: TGTGCCAGCAGCCCTAGAAGGCTCAGGGGCGAGCAGTACTTC
d_call: NA
j_call: TRBJ2-7
clone_size: NA
v_call: TRBV11-2

cdr3_aa: CATKQSDNYNEQFF
cdr3_nt: TGTGCCACCAAGCAAAGTGACAACTACAATGAGCAGTTCTTC
d_call: NA
j_call: TRBJ2-1
clone_size: many
v_call: TRBV15

cdr3_aa: CASSYLRLASSYEQYF
cdr3_nt: TGTGCCAGCAGTTACCTACGACTCGCGAGCTCCTACGAGCAGTACTTC
d_call: NA
j_call: TRBJ2-7
clone_size: many
v_call: TRBV6-5

cdr3_aa: CSAQNPGPLNLGDF
cdr3_nt: TGCAGTGCTCAAAATCCGGGACCGCTTAACCTTGGCGACTTC
d_call: NA
j_call: TRBJ1-2
clone_size: once
v_call: TRBV20-1

cdr3_aa: CASSLQGPSYTF
cdr3_nt: TGTGCCAGCAGCTTACAGGGGCCGAGCTACACCTTC
d_call: NA
j_call: TRBJ1-2
clone_size: NA
v_call: TRBV7-9

cdr3_aa: CSARDPRVDTGELFF
cdr3_nt: TGCAGTGCTAGAGATCCCAGGGTTGACACCGGGGAGCTGTTTTTT
d_call: NA
j_call: TRBJ2-2
clone_size: NA
v_call: TRBV20-1

cdr3_aa: CASRLETGEWNTEAFF
cdr3_nt: TGTGCCAGCAGGTTGGAAACAGGGGAGTGGAACACTGAAGCTTTCTTT
d_call: TRBD1
j_call: TRBJ1-1
clone_size: NA
v_call: TRBV2

cdr3_aa: CASSVGVGQGDHYGYTF
cdr3_nt: TGTGCCAGCAGCGTAGGGGTTGGGCAGGGGGACCACTATGGCTACACCTTC
d_call: TRBD1
j_call: TRBJ1-2
clone_size: many
v_call: TRBV9